These T cell receptor beta chains were read from a single sample in a study of blood T cell repertoires in COVID-19. Only in-frame clones appear in the TCRdb table, and some are missing; sequencing was by immunoSEQ multiplex PCR. In the table there are 25,000 to 30,000 clones, 80% to 90% of which are singletons. The sequenced sample consisted of peripheral blood. The receptors originated from a woman aged 80 or older with COVID-19, enrolled during active disease. The CDR3 runs from the conserved cysteine through the conserved F or W. Fields, in order: J gene, V gene, clone size, D gene, CDR3 protein, CDR3 DNA. A D gene is named only where the DNA matches it firmly. Part of the rows lack a size; the others show once, few, many or a class for expanded clones.

TRBJ1-6	TRBV30	.	TRBD1	CAWRGQGSNNSPLHF	TGTGCCTGGAGGGGACAGGGGAGTAATAATTCACCCCTCCACTTT
TRBJ2-7	TRBV7-9	.	TRBD2	CASSYDLASGGHEQYF	TGTGCCAGCAGCTATGACTTGGCTAGCGGGGGCCACGAGCAGTACTTC
TRBJ1-2	TRBV13	.	TRBD1	CASSLGQGYGYTF	TGTGCCAGCAGCCTGGGACAGGGCTATGGCTACACCTTC
TRBJ2-7	TRBV5-1	few	TRBD2	CASSLALSGGSYEQYF	TGCGCCAGCAGCTTGGCCCTCAGCGGGGGTAGTTACGAGCAGTACTTC
TRBJ1-1	TRBV11-1	.	TRBD1	CASSSGTANTEAFF	TGTGCCAGCAGCTCCGGGACAGCGAACACTGAAGCTTTCTTT
TRBJ1-6	TRBV7-2	.	TRBD1	CASSSRGTGGALGSPLHF	TGTGCCAGCAGCTCCCGGGGGACAGGGGGCGCGTTGGGTTCACCCCTCCACTTT
TRBJ1-5	TRBV2	.	.	CASSGPTVEPQHF	TGTGCCAGCAGTGGTCCGACAGTGGAGCCCCAGCATTTT
TRBJ1-2	TRBV19	few	.	CASSIGGRALNGYTF	TGTGCCAGTAGTATAGGAGGCAGGGCCTTGAATGGCTACACCTTC
TRBJ1-2	TRBV6-5	.	TRBD1	CASSYNPGQGNYGYTF	TGTGCCAGCAGTTACAACCCGGGACAGGGGAACTATGGCTACACCTTC
TRBJ1-2	TRBV19	.	TRBD1	CASTSGQLANYGYTF	TGTGCCAGTACCTCGGGACAGCTCGCTAACTATGGCTACACCTTC
TRBJ1-4	TRBV11-2	.	.	CASSSNNHRNEKLFF	TGTGCCAGCAGCTCAAACAACCACCGTAATGAAAAACTGTTTTTT
TRBJ1-1	TRBV6-1	few	TRBD1	CASSEAGTGGTEAFF	TGTGCCAGCAGTGAAGCGGGGACAGGAGGGACTGAAGCTTTCTTT
TRBJ2-7	TRBV4-2	.	TRBD2	CASSQDLTPGLSYEQYF	TGTGCCAGCAGCCAAGATTTGACCCCGGGACTATCCTACGAGCAGTACTTC
TRBJ2-7	TRBV5-4	.	.	CASSYALGRSYEQYF	TGTGCCAGCAGCTATGCCTTGGGGCGGTCCTACGAGCAGTACTTC
TRBJ1-5	TRBV5-6	.	TRBD1	CASSLFRDSFNQPQHF	TGTGCCAGCAGCTTGTTCCGGGACAGTTTTAATCAGCCCCAGCATTTT
TRBJ2-3	TRBV28	.	TRBD2	CASSSSAGGITDTQYF	TGTGCCAGCAGTTCCTCAGCGGGGGGAATCACAGATACGCAGTATTTT
TRBJ2-7	TRBV14	.	.	CASSRGYEQYF	TGTGCCAGCAGCAGGGGTTACGAGCAGTACTTC
TRBJ1-1	TRBV14	.	TRBD1	CASSQRQGGTGSKAFF	TGTGCCAGCAGCCAAAGACAAGGAGGGACAGGAAGTAAAGCTTTCTTT
TRBJ2-3	TRBV27	.	TRBD2	CASSWRLASGGRQYF	TGTGCCAGCAGTTGGCGTTTGGCTAGCGGGGGGAGGCAGTATTTT
TRBJ1-1	TRBV6-5	few	.	CASSLTFSTEAFF	TGTGCCAGCAGCCTCACCTTCAGCACTGAAGCTTTCTTT
TRBJ1-1	TRBV27	.	TRBD1	CASSRFSRPGQVNTEAFF	TGTGCCAGCAGTCGGTTCTCCCGACCCGGACAGGTCAACACTGAAGCTTTCTTT
TRBJ2-2	TRBV3-1/TRBV3-2	.	.	CASSSRENTGELFF	TGTGCCAGCAGCAGCAGGGAGAACACCGGGGAGCTGTTTTTT
TRBJ2-3	TRBV19	.	.	CASSPRRGRDTQYF	TGTGCCAGTAGCCCAAGGAGGGGGCGAGATACGCAGTATTTT
TRBJ2-5	TRBV6-5	.	.	CASSHFQETQYF	TGTGCCAGCAGTCATTTCCAAGAGACCCAGTACTTC
TRBJ1-6	TRBV5-1	.	.	CASSLSSGVRGNSPLHF	TGCGCCAGCAGCTTGAGTTCAGGAGTCAGGGGTAATTCACCCCTCCACTTT
TRBJ2-5	TRBV5-1	.	TRBD1	CASSFGTGRQETQYF	TGCGCCAGCAGCTTTGGGACAGGGAGGCAAGAGACCCAGTACTTC